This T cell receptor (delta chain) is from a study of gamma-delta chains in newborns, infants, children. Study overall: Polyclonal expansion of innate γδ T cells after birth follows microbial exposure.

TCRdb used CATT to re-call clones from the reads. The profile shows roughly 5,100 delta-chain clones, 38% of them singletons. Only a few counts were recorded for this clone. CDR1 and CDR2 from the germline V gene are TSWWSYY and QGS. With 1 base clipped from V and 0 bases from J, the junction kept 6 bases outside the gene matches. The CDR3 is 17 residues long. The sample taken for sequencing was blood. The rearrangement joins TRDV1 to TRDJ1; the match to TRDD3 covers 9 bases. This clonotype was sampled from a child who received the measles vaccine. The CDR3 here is CALGEPVLGDNTDKLIF. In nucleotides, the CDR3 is TGTGCTCTTGGGGAACCAGTACTGGGGGACAACACCGATAAACTCATCTTT.